These 9 T cell receptor beta chains were sequenced from one sample in a study of memory CD4+ T cells and cytomegalovirus serostatus. Some clones are missing from TCRdb's copy, which holds only in-frame ones; the method was immunoSEQ multiplex PCR. The sample shows about 61,000 clones, around 83% of them seen only once. Single viable CD3+CD4+CD8-CD45RO+ cells were sorted as the memory CD4+ T cells. The sample taken for sequencing was memory CD4+ T cells from blood. These receptors all stem from an adult in good health and CMV-seronegative.

This chain uses TRBV18 with TRBJ1-5, with D perhaps TRBD1 (6 bases). The V gene lost 4 bases and the J gene lost 4 bases, with 23 bases spanning the gap. Germline lookup yields CDR1 KGHSH and CDR2 LQKENI. This CDR3 is 18 amino acids long. In DNA form, the CDR3 reads TGTGCCAGCTCACGAGACCGAGGGCTACAGGGATCGAATCAGCCCCAGCATTTT. Protein: CASSRDRGLQGSNQPQHF. Together with reference TRBV18 and TRBJ1-5, the CDR3 gives the full variable domain: NAGVMQNPRHLVRRRGQEARLRCSPMKGHSHVYWYRQLPEEGLKFMVYLQKENIIDESGMPKERFSAEFPKEGPSILRIQQVVRGDSAAYFCASSRDRGLQGSNQPQHFGDGTRLSIL.

V gene TRBV18 combines with J gene TRBJ2-3, with TRBD2 identical over 10 bases. J was trimmed by 1 base and V by 1 base; bases with no gene match: 2. Germline V gives CDR1 KGHSH, CDR2 LQKENI. The CDR3 runs to 16 residues. CDR3 DNA sequence: TGTGCCAGCTCACCACGAGCGGGAGGGGGCACAGATACGCAGTATTTT. Its protein product is CASSPRAGGGTDTQYF.

The CDR3 loop reads CSASVPIYF. The CDR3 region has the DNA TGCAGTGCTAGCGTACCCATATATTTT. V gene TRBV20-1 combines with J gene TRBJ1-3; no clear D. Germline-derived CDR1 and CDR2 are DFQATT and SNEGSKA (reference sequence). The CDR3 runs to 9 residues. The V end lost 3 bases, the J end lost 11 bases, and 5 bases lay between the germline ends.

The chain joins TRBV13 to TRBJ2-7; tentatively, D is TRBD1 (6 bases). Between the trimmed V and J ends, which lost 6 bases and 6 bases, there was a span of 21 bases. The CDR3 has 15 amino acids. Germline V CDR1 and CDR2: PRHDT, FYEKMQ (reference sequence). The CDR3 nucleotides are TGTGCCAGCAGTCTCCCCGGGGCCAGGGGCGGCGAGCAGTACTTC. Translating it yields CASSLPGARGGEQYF.

The chain couples TRBV5-6 to TRBJ2-1; 10 bases map to TRBD1. The CDR3 totals 18 residues. V was clipped by 4 bases and J by 6 bases; unmatched bases: 16. Germline CDR1 reads SGHDT; CDR2 reads YYEEEE. The CDR3 coding sequence is TGTGCCAGCAGCGACCGGGACAGGGGCCGGGAGGGCCGCAATGAGCAGTTCTTC. Protein: CASSDRDRGREGRNEQFF.

J is TRBJ2-5 and V is TRBV19; the D gene could be TRBD1 or TRBD2 (6 bases each). CDR3 length equals 14 residues. Trimming left V 4 bases short and J 5 bases short, with 14 bases between. Germline V lookup: CDR1 LNHDA, CDR2 SQIVND (reference sequence). For the CDR3, the DNA is TGTGCCAGTAGTACGCGGGACATAGGGGAGACCCAGTACTTC. The encoded protein is CASSTRDIGETQYF. Full variable domain (outside the CDR3, taken from reference TRBV19 and TRBJ2-5): DGGITQSPKYLFRKEGQNVTLSCEQNLNHDAMYWYRQDPGQGLRLIYYSQIVNDFQKGDIAEGYSVSREKKESFPLTVTSAQKNPTAFYLCASSTRDIGETQYFGPGTRLLVL.

The V and J genes are TRBV11-3 and TRBJ2-7; maybe TRBD1 (5 bases). There are 16 residues in the CDR3. Trimming shortened V by 5 bases and J by 0 bases, and 17 bases separated the two germline ends. Germline V gene sequence: CDR1 SGHNT, CDR2 YENEEA. CDR3 DNA: TGTGCCAGCAGCCCACTTCGAAGACAGAGCTCCTACGAGCAGTACTTC. Amino acid sequence: CASSPLRRQSSYEQYF.

This clone occurred once. The chain uses TRBV5-6 and TRBJ1-3, with no clear D. Trimming shortened V by 2 bases and J by 1 base, and 4 bases separated the two germline ends. Germline assignment: CDR1 SGHDT and CDR2 YYEEEE. This CDR3 is 13 amino acids long. CDR3 sequence (DNA): TGTGCCAGCAGCTTATCTTCTGGAAACACCATATATTTT. It codes for CASSLSSGNTIYF.

This chain links TRBV7-9 with TRBJ1-3, with D possibly TRBD1 on 5 matching bases. CDR3 length: 16 residues. Germline V CDR1 and CDR2: SEHNR, FQNEAQ (reference sequence). V lost 4 bases and J 3 bases, leaving 16 bases between the germline ends. The CDR3 coding sequence is TGTGCCAGCAGCTCGCCCGGGGGGGGTCGTGGAAACACCATATATTTT. As protein: CASSSPGGGRGNTIYF.